This is a list of T cell receptor beta chains from one sample in a study of blood T cell repertoires in COVID-19. Assay used: immunoSEQ multiplex PCR; TCRdb lists only in-frame clones, some missing. In the table there are a few hundred thousand clones, 70% to 90% of which are singletons. Specimen: peripheral blood. The receptors shown here come from a man aged 18 to 30 who had recovered from COVID-19. CDR3s include the opening cysteine and the closing phenylalanine or tryptophan. Fields, in order: D gene, clone size, V gene, J gene, CDR3 DNA, CDR3 protein. D genes are given only for firm matches. Clone size is stated in some rows and not others, as once, few, many or a class when expanded.

-	-	TRBV9	TRBJ1-4	TGTGCCAGCAGCTCGGTCGGTGAAAAACTGTTTTTT	CASSSVGEKLFF
TRBD2	-	TRBV5-5	TRBJ2-7	TGTGCCAGCAGCTTGGGGACGGGAGGTTCATACGAGCAGTACTTC	CASSLGTGGSYEQYF
-	-	TRBV11-2	TRBJ2-7	TGTGCCTCCACGGCGGGACTTATCTACGAGCAGTACTTC	CASTAGLIYEQYF
-	-	TRBV5-1	TRBJ2-2	TGCGCCAGCAGCGCTACCCGACAGACCGGGGAGCTGTTTTTT	CASSATRQTGELFF
-	few	TRBV6-6	TRBJ1-2	TGTGCCAGCAGTTACGAAAGCCCTAACTATGGCTACACCTTC	CASSYESPNYGYTF
-	-	TRBV6-1	TRBJ1-2	TGTGCCAGCAGTGAACAGGGATGGTATGGCTACACCTTC	CASSEQGWYGYTF
TRBD2	-	TRBV5-1	TRBJ2-1	TGCGCCAGCAGCTCCACTAGCGGGCCAAGCTCCTACAATGAGCAGTTCTTC	CASSSTSGPSSYNEQFF
-	-	TRBV12-3/TRBV12-4	TRBJ1-4	TGTGCCAGCACCCCGTGGCGGAATGAAAAACTGTTTTTT	CASTPWRNEKLFF
TRBD1	-	TRBV7-3	TRBJ1-2	TGTGCCAGCAGCCCTGACAGGGGCTATGGCTACACCTTC	CASSPDRGYGYTF
TRBD1	-	TRBV6-2/TRBV6-3	TRBJ1-2	TGTGCCAGCAGTTACCCCTCGACAGGGGAGGACGGCTACACCTTC	CASSYPSTGEDGYTF
TRBD2	-	TRBV3-1/TRBV3-2	TRBJ2-7	TGTGCCAGCAGCCCCCCCGGGAGAGCGGGAGCCTACGAGCAGTACTTC	CASSPPGRAGAYEQYF
TRBD1	-	TRBV5-1	TRBJ2-7	TGCGCCAGCAGCCCTGGGACAGGGAGCTCCTACGAGCAGTACTTC	CASSPGTGSSYEQYF
-	-	TRBV9	TRBJ2-7	TGTGCCAGCAGCGCCTCAGGGTTCGAGCAGTACTTC	CASSASGFEQYF
-	-	TRBV9	TRBJ1-1	TGTGCCAGCAGCGTAGGTACGGGGGGGACTGAAGCTTTCTTT	CASSVGTGGTEAFF
-	-	TRBV5-4	TRBJ1-2	TGTGCCAGCAGCTCAAAAATCAACTATGGCTACACCTTC	CASSSKINYGYTF
TRBD1	once	TRBV5-4	TRBJ1-4	TGTGCCAGCAGCTGGACAGGGAATGAAAAACTGTTTTTT	CASSWTGNEKLFF
-	-	TRBV6-2/TRBV6-3	TRBJ1-2	TGTGCCAGCAGTTACGTACTCCGGAGGGCTGATGGCTACACCTTC	CASSYVLRRADGYTF
-	-	TRBV9	TRBJ2-3	TGTGCCAGCAGCGCCACACTGGGCGATACGCAGTATTTT	CASSATLGDTQYF
-	-	TRBV19	TRBJ1-2	TGTGCCAGTGGGTTCGGAGACCTCTATGGCTACACCTTC	CASGFGDLYGYTF
-	-	TRBV6-5	TRBJ1-2	TGTGCCAGCAAGGCGGTTGGCTATGGCTACACCTTC	CASKAVGYGYTF
-	-	TRBV7-2	TRBJ2-3	TGTGCCAGCAGCTTATTGTCCGTCGCAGATACGCAGTATTTT	CASSLLSVADTQYF
-	-	TRBV30	TRBJ2-6	TGTGCCTGGACAGCGGGCATCGCTGGGGCCAACGTCCTGACTTTC	CAWTAGIAGANVLTF
TRBD1	many	TRBV2	TRBJ2-1	TGTGCCAGCACCGATCCGGGACAGTACAATGAGCAGTTCTTC	CASTDPGQYNEQFF
TRBD1	-	TRBV5-6	TRBJ2-7	TGTGCCAGCAGTCCGCAGGGGACAGGTCGCGGGCAGTACTTC	CASSPQGTGRGQYF
-	once	TRBV6-5	TRBJ1-1	TGTGCCAGCATCGAAACGGCGGGGAGTAACACTGAAGCTTTCTTT	CASIETAGSNTEAFF
-	-	TRBV10-2	TRBJ1-5	TGCGCCAGCAGTGAGGGGTCAGGGAGGTTCAGTCAGCCCCAGCATTTT	CASSEGSGRFSQPQHF
TRBD2	once	TRBV6-2/TRBV6-3	TRBJ2-1	TGTGCCAGCAGTCGGGATGAGCGGGGGTTCGGGGAGCAGTTCTTC	CASSRDERGFGEQFF
-	-	TRBV5-4	TRBJ1-6	TGTGCCAGCAGCTTGAGCCAGGGCGGTAATTCACCCCTCCACTTT	CASSLSQGGNSPLHF
-	-	TRBV7-6	TRBJ1-1	TGTGCCAGCAGCTTAGATGTGGAGAATGAAGAAGCTTTCTTT	CASSLDVENEEAFF
TRBD2	-	TRBV6-5	TRBJ2-1	TGTGCCAGCAGTTACATGGCGGGAGCGGTCGGTGAGCAGTTCTTC	CASSYMAGAVGEQFF
TRBD1	few	TRBV6-1	TRBJ2-7	TGTGCCAGCAGTGACAATCGGTCGACAGGGGGCTCTGGCGAGCAGTACTTC	CASSDNRSTGGSGEQYF
-	-	TRBV5-8	TRBJ2-3	TGTGCCAGCAGCTTGGTAACAGGGCCCGGATCTAGCACAGATACGCAGTATTTT	CASSLVTGPGSSTDTQYF
TRBD1	-	TRBV6-6	TRBJ2-7	TGTGCCAGCAGTCCCTGGACAGGATCCTACGAGCAGTACTTC	CASSPWTGSYEQYF
TRBD1	few	TRBV5-1	TRBJ2-2	TGCGCCAGCAGCCTTGGACAGGTATCCGGGGAGCTGTTTTTT	CASSLGQVSGELFF
TRBD2	-	TRBV14	TRBJ2-1	TGTGCCAGCAGCCAAGTAGCGGGAGGCAGTGGTGAGCAGTTCTTC	CASSQVAGGSGEQFF
TRBD1	-	TRBV12-5	TRBJ1-1	TGTGCTAGTGTCGACAGGGGGAACACTGAAGCTTTCTTT	CASVDRGNTEAFF
-	-	TRBV4-3	TRBJ2-3	TGCGCCAGCAGCCAAGGGGCGGGAAGCACAGATACGCAGTATTTT	CASSQGAGSTDTQYF
-	-	TRBV4-1	TRBJ2-4	TGCGCCAGCAGCCAAGATATCCCACAGATAGCCAAAAACATTCAGTACTTC	CASSQDIPQIAKNIQYF
TRBD1	-	TRBV18	TRBJ1-1	TGTGCCAGCTCACCTCCGGGACAGGGCGCTGAAGCTTTCTTT	CASSPPGQGAEAFF
-	-	TRBV9	TRBJ1-1	TGTGCCAGCAGCGTTGCCGGGAGCCTCAACACTGAAGCTTTCTTT	CASSVAGSLNTEAFF
-	-	TRBV6-5	TRBJ1-1	TGTGCCAGCAGTTACGCCAACCCAGGGGCACACGCTGAAGCTTTCTTT	CASSYANPGAHAEAFF
TRBD2	-	TRBV6-6	TRBJ2-5	TGTGCCAGCAGAAGCGGGAGGGCCAGGGAAAAGACCCAGTACTTC	CASRSGRAREKTQYF
-	-	TRBV4-1	TRBJ2-1	TGCGCCAGCAGCCAAGACGTTCAGGAGCAGTTCTTC	CASSQDVQEQFF
-	-	TRBV7-3	TRBJ1-6	TGTGCCAGCAGCTTAAGGGGCAGGGAAGGGTCACCCCTCCACTTT	CASSLRGREGSPLHF
TRBD2	-	TRBV5-1	TRBJ2-3	TGCGCCAGCAGCGGGGGGGATTCTAGCACAGATACGCAGTATTTT	CASSGGDSSTDTQYF
TRBD1	few	TRBV6-6	TRBJ1-2	TGTGCCAGCAGTCCCCCTTTCTACGGGACAGGGGGCTTAACTTATGGCTACACCTTC	CASSPPFYGTGGLTYGYTF
-	-	TRBV27	TRBJ1-2	TGTGCCAGCAGTTACAGCAGAGGGCGAGGCTACACCTTC	CASSYSRGRGYTF
TRBD1	once	TRBV6-5	TRBJ2-3	TGTGCCAGCAGTTCACAGGGGGCGATGGCAGATACGCAGTATTTT	CASSSQGAMADTQYF
-	few	TRBV6-2/TRBV6-3	TRBJ1-1	TGTGCCAGCAGTGGCGGGGGGTCACACACTGAAGCTTTCTTT	CASSGGGSHTEAFF
TRBD1	-	TRBV27	TRBJ1-2	TGTGCCAGCAGTCTAAACAGGGGGCAAGGCTACACCTTC	CASSLNRGQGYTF